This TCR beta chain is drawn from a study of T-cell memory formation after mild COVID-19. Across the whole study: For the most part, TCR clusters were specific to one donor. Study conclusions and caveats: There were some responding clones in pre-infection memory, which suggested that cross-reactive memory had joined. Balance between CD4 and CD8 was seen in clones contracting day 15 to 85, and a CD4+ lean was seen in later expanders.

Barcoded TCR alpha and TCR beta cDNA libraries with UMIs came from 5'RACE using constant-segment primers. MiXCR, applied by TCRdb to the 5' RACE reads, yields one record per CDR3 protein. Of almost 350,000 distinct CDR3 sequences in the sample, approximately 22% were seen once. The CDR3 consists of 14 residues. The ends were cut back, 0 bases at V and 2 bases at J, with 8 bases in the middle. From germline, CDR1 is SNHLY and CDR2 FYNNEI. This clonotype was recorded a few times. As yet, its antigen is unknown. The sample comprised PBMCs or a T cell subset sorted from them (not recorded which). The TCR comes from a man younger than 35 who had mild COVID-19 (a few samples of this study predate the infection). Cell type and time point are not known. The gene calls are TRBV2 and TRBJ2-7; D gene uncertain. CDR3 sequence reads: CASSEARATYEQYF. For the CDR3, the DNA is TGTGCCAGCAGTGAAGCAAGGGCGACCTACGAGCAGTACTTC.